This T cell receptor beta chain was obtained from a study of early T cells in non-severe SARS-CoV-2 infection. Study information: From unsorted whole blood, bulk RNA was sequenced, and the chains remained unpaired. Points from the study as a whole: In VDJdb matching, anti-spike CD8 responses were favored while private and CD4 specificities went missing.

Germline V gene sequence: CDR1 SQVTM, CDR2 ANQGSEA. V gave up 3 bases and J gave up 1 base, with 8 bases separating them. The CDR3 consists of 13 residues. Individual cDNA molecules were tagged with unique molecular identifiers, the study reported. TCRdb redid the calling of the 5' RACE reads with MiXCR, one entry per CDR3 protein. Here the sample spans about 100,000 distinct CDR3 sequences, under 15% being singletons. To note about this clonotype: The antigen is undetermined. Given the absence of the conserved phenylalanine or tryptophan at the CDR3 end, a read error is likely.

Sequencing input: whole blood. This sequence originates from an adult who was a healthcare worker with PCR-confirmed SARS-CoV-2 infection or an uninfected control (not recorded which). The chain carries TRBV29-1 and TRBJ2-3; D is unresolved. This chain's CDR3 is CSVDKVGTDTQYL. The CDR3 DNA reads TGCAGCGTTGATAAGGTGGGCACAGATACGCAGTATTTA.